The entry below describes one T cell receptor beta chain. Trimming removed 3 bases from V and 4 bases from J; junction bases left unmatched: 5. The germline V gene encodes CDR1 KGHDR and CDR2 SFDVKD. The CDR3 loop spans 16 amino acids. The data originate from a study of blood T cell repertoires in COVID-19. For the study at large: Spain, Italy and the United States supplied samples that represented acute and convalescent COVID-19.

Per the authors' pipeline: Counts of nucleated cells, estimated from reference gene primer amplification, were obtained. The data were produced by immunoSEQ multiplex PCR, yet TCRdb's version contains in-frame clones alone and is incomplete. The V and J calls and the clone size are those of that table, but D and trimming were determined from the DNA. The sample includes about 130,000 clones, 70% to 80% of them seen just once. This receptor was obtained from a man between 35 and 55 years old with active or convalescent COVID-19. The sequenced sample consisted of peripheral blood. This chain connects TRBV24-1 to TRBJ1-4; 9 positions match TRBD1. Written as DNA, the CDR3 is TGTGCCACCAGTGATGGTCGACAGGGGGTTAATGAAAAACTGTTTTTT. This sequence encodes CATSDGRQGVNEKLFF.